This T cell receptor beta chain was observed in a study of CD8+CD57+ T cells in acquired aplastic anemia. The overall study: Quantities of DNA derived from sorted CD4+ and CD8+ cells averaged 3.2 ug.

Profiling that covered TCR beta VDJ and CDR3 relied on genomic DNA as its template. TCRdb reprocessed the reads with MiXCR, giving one entry per CDR3 protein. The table shows about 200,000 distinct CDR3 sequences, with roughly 50% occurring only once. V was clipped by 4 bases and J by 7 bases, with 20 bases between them. The CDR3 is made up of 14 amino acids. Per the germline V gene, CDR1 is DFQATT and CDR2 is SNEGSKA (reference sequence). Study-level points and caveats: CD8+ Simpson's diversity in patients was not significantly different from that in controls. Patients and controls turned out to have 25 to 35 CD8+ CDR3 sequences in common.

This clonotype appeared many times. The antigen is not known. All sequencing subjects had displayed CD8+CD57+ cell expansion on flow cytometry. Sequencing was done on a sample of sorted CD4+, CD8+, or CD8+CD57+ T cells (not recorded which) from PBMCs. This sequence originates from a human donor with aplastic anemia. The chain carries TRBV20-1 and TRBJ2-7, with D tentatively TRBD2 (5 bases). The CDR3 loop reads CSAMTGLALGEQYF. The CDR3 DNA is TGCAGTGCTATGACCGGACTCGCGTTGGGGGAGCAGTACTTC.